This T cell receptor beta chain originates from a study of cytomegalovirus exposure and HLA in healthy donors. General observations from the study: The authors excluded some V segments, including TRBV6-2 and TRBV6-3, as indistinguishable.

Both 60 Vbeta primers and 13 Jbeta primers went into the PCR. Profiling relied on immunoSEQ multiplex PCR, and the TCRdb table lists in-frame clones only, not all of them. The sample lists 250,000 to 350,000 clones, 80% occurring once. This clone was counted a few times. What it recognizes is unknown. V was cut by 4 bases and J by 4 bases, with 11 bases left in between. Per the germline V gene, CDR1 is SNHLY and CDR2 is FYNNEI. This CDR3 comprises 13 residues. Sequencing was carried out using PBMCs. This clonotype originated in a girl aged 2 to 10 in good health and CMV-seronegative. The V call is TRBV2, the J call TRBJ2-7, with D perhaps matching TRBD2 (6 bases). The CDR3 region has the DNA TGTGCCAGCAGTGGGCCGGGAGTTTACGAGCAGTACTTC. Encoded protein: CASSGPGVYEQYF.